This is a list of T cell receptor beta chains from one sample in a study of OX40 agonist ivuxolimab in advanced cancers. Method: immunoSEQ multiplex PCR; TCRdb's copy keeps in-frame clones and lacks some. The sample holds 60,000 to 100,000 clones, around 92% seen once. Material: CD4+ or CD8+ T cells sorted from blood, obtained in a trial of the OX40 agonist ivuxolimab. The receptors come from an adult with an advanced solid tumor such as melanoma, head and neck, liver or kidney cancer. The CDR3 runs from the conserved cysteine through the conserved F or W. The order of the fields is V gene, D gene, J gene, clone size, CDR3 protein, CDR3 DNA. A D gene is named only where the DNA matches it firmly. Size tells how often a clone was seen (once, few, many) or the class of an expanded clone, and some rows leave it out.

>TRBV15|TRBD2|TRBJ2-1|NA
CATSREMAGGPGSSYNEQFF
TGTGCCACCAGCAGAGAGATGGCGGGAGGGCCGGGGAGCTCCTACAATGAGCAGTTCTTC
>TRBV11-3|TRBD1|TRBJ2-6|NA
CASSLGRGLGANVLTF
TGTGCCAGCAGCTTAGGTAGGGGGCTTGGGGCCAACGTCCTGACTTTC
>TRBV9|TRBD2|TRBJ2-7|NA
CASSATSPAYEQYF
TGTGCCAGCAGCGCGACTAGCCCAGCCTACGAGCAGTACTTC
>TRBV25-1|NA|TRBJ2-1|NA
CASSPQGLNEQFF
TGTGCCAGCAGTCCCCAGGGCCTTAATGAGCAGTTCTTC
>TRBV15|NA|TRBJ2-7|NA
CATSRDLGYEQYF
TGTGCCACCAGCAGAGATTTGGGCTACGAGCAGTACTTC
>TRBV6-1|TRBD1|TRBJ2-2|NA
CASSLDRAVGELFF
TGTGCCAGCAGTCTTGACAGGGCGGTCGGGGAGCTGTTTTTT
>TRBV7-3|NA|TRBJ2-1|NA
CASSLDRERAEQFF
TGTGCCAGCAGCTTAGATCGGGAGAGAGCTGAGCAGTTCTTC
>TRBV6-5|NA|TRBJ2-7|NA
CASMRGGTNSYEQYF
TGTGCCAGCATGAGAGGGGGGACAAACTCCTACGAGCAGTACTTC
>TRBV18|NA|TRBJ2-5|few
CASSRDSGETQYF
TGTGCCAGCTCCCGGGATAGCGGAGAGACCCAGTACTTC
>TRBV7-3|NA|TRBJ2-1|NA
CASSAGSSYNEQFF
TGTGCCAGCAGCGCTGGGAGCTCCTACAATGAGCAGTTCTTC
>TRBV7-6|NA|TRBJ1-2|NA
CASSPGGSIRGYTF
TGTGCCAGCAGCCCTGGGGGCAGTATACGTGGCTACACCTTC
>TRBV28|NA|TRBJ1-1|NA
CASSYANTEAFF
TGTGCCAGCAGTTACGCGAACACTGAAGCTTTCTTT